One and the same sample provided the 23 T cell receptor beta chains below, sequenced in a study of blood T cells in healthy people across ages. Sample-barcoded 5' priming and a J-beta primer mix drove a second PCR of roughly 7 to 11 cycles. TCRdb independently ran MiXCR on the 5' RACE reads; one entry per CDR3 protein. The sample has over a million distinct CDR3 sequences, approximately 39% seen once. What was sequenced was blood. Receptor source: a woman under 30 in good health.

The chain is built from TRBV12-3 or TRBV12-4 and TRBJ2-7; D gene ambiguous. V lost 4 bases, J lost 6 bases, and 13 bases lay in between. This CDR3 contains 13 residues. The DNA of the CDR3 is TGTGCCAGCAGTTACCGGGTAGTGGGCGAGCAGTACTTC. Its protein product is CASSYRVVGEQYF.

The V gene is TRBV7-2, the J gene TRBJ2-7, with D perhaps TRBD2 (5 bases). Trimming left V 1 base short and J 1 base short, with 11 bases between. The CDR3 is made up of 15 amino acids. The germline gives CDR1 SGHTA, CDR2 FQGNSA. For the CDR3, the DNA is TGTGCCAGCAGCTTAGGTGTTAGCGAGTCCTACGAGCAGTACTTC. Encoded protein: CASSLGVSESYEQYF.

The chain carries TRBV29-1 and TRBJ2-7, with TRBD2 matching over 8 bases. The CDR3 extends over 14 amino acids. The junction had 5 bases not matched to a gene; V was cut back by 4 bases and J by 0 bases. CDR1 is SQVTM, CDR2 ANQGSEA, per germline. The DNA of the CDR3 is TGCAGCGTTGTCGGGACTAGTGGCTCCTACGAGCAGTACTTC. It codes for CSVVGTSGSYEQYF.

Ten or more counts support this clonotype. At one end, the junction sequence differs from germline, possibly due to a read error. CDR3 in amino acids: CASSLASNTEAFF. The CDR3 nucleotides read TGTGCCAGCAGCTTAGCGTCGAACACTGAAGCTTTCTTT. The J gene is TRBJ1-1, the V gene TRBV5-1; no clear D. The germline V gene has CDR1 SGHRS and CDR2 YFSETQ. This CDR3 comprises 13 residues.

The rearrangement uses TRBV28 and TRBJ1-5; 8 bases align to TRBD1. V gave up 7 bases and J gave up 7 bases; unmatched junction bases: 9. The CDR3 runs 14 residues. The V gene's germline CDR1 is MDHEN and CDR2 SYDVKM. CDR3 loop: CASTGQGPLQPQHF. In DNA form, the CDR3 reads TGTGCCAGCACCGGACAGGGCCCCTTGCAGCCCCAGCATTTT.

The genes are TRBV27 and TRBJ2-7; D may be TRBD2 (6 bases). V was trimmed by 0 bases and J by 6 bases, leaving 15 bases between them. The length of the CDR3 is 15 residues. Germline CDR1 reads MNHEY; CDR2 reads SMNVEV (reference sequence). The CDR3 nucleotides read TGTGCCAGCAGTTTATCGGGGACTTGGGGAAGCGAGCAGTACTTC. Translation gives CASSLSGTWGSEQYF.

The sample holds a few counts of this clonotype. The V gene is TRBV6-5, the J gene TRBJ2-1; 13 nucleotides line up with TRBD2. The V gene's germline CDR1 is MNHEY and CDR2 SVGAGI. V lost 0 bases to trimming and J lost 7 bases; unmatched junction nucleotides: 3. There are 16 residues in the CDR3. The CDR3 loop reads CASSYSTSGGFNEQFF. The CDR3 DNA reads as TGTGCCAGCAGTTACTCGACTAGCGGGGGGTTTAATGAGCAGTTCTTC.

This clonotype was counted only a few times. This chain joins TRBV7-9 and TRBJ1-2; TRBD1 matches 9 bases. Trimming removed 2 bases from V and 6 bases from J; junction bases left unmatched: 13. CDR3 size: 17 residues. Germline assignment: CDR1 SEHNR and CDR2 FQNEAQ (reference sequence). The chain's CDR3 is CASSLLFKTGQGHGYTF. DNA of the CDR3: TGTGCCAGCAGCTTATTATTCAAGACGGGACAGGGTCATGGCTACACCTTC.

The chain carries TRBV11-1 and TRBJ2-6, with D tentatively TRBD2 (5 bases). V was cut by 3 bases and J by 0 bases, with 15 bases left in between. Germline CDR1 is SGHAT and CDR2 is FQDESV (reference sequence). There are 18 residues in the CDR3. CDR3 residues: CASSFLGGGGSGANVLTF. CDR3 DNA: TGTGCCAGCAGCTTCCTAGGCGGTGGAGGCTCTGGGGCCAACGTCCTGACTTTC.

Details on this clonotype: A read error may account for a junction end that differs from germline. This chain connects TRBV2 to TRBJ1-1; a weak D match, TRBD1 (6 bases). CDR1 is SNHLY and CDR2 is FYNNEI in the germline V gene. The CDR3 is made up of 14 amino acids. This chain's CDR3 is CASREGHMNTEVFF. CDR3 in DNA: TGTGCCAGCAGGGAGGGACACATGAACACTGAAGTTTTCTTT. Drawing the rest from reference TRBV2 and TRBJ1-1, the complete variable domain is EPEVTQTPSHQVTQMGQEVILRCVPISNHLYFYWYRQILGQKVEFLVSFYNNEISEKSEIFDDQFSVERPDGSNFTLKIRSTKLEDSAMYFCASREGHMNTEVFFGQGTRLTVV.

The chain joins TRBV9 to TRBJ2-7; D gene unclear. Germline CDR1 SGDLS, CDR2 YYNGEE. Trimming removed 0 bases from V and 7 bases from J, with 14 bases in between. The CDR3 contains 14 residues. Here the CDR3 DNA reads TGTGCCAGCAGCGTAGAAGAGTCCTTGAAAGAGCAGTACTTC. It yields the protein CASSVEESLKEQYF. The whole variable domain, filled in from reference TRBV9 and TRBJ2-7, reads DSGVTQTPKHLITATGQRVTLRCSPRSGDLSVYWYQQSLDQGLQFLIQYYNGEERAKGNILERFSAQQFPDLHSELNLSSLELGDSALYFCASSVEESLKEQYFGPGTRLTVT.

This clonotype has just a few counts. The CDR3 DNA reads TGTGCCAGCAGCTTAGCAGAAGGCCCCGTTAGGAACTATGGCTACACCTTC. It specifies CASSLAEGPVRNYGYTF. The chain couples TRBV7-2 to TRBJ1-2; D unresolved. The V end lost 0 bases, the J end lost 2 bases, and 16 bases lay between the germline ends. This CDR3 comprises 17 residues. CDR1 SGHTA and CDR2 FQGNSA come from the germline V gene.

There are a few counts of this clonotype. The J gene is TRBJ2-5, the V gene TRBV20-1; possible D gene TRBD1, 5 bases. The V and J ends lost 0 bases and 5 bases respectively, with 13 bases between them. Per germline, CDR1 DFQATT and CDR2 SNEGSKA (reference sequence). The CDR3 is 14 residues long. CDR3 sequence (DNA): TGCAGTGCTAGAGATAGGGCAGGGCGGGAGACCCAGTACTTC. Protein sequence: CSARDRAGRETQYF.

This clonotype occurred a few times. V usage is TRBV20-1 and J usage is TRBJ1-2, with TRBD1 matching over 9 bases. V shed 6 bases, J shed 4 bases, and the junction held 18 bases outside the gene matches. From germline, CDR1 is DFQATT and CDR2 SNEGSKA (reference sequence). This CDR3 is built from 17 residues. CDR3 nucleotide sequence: TGCAGTGCAACAATGACAGGGGGAAGGGATGTCCGCTATGGCTACACCTTC. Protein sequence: CSATMTGGRDVRYGYTF.

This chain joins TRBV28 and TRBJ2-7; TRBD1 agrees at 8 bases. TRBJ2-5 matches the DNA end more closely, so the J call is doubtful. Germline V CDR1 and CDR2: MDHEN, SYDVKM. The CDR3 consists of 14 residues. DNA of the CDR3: TGTGCCAGCACCCCGACAGGGGTAGGAGAGACCCAGTACTTC. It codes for CASTPTGVGETQYF.

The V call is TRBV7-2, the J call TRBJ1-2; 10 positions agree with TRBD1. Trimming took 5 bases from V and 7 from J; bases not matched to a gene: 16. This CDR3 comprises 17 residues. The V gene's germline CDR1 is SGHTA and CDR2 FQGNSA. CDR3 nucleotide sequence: TGTGCCAGCAGCCTGACCGGGACAGGGGCCAAAGGGGGTGGCTACACCTTC. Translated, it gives CASSLTGTGAKGGGYTF. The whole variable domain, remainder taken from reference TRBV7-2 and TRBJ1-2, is GAGVSQSPSNKVTEKGKDVELRCDPISGHTALYWYRQSLGQGLEFLIYFQGNSAPDKSGLPSDRFSAERTGGSVSTLTIQRTQQEDSAVYLCASSLTGTGAKGGGYTFGSGTRLTVV.

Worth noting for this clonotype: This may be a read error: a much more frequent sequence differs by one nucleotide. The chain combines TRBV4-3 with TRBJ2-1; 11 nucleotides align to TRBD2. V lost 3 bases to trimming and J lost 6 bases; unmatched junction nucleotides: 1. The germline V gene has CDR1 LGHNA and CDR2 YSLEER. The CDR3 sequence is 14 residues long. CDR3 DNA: TGCGCCAGCAGCCATAGCGGGAGGGGCAATGAGCAGTTCTTC. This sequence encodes CASSHSGRGNEQFF.

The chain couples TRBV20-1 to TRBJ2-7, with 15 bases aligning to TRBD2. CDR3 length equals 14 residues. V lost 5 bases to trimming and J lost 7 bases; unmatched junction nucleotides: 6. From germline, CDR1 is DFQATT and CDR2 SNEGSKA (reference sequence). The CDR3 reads CSAGTSGRLNEQYF. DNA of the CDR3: TGCAGTGCTGGGACTAGCGGGAGGTTGAATGAGCAGTACTTC.

The CDR3 is CASSLAGVVDEQYF. The CDR3 DNA is TGTGCCAGCAGTCTAGCGGGAGTAGTCGACGAGCAGTACTTC. This chain uses TRBV6-1 with TRBJ2-5; TRBD2 matches 10 bases. The J call may not be correct, given that the DNA end is closer to TRBJ2-7. In germline, CDR1 is MNHNS, CDR2 SASEGT. The CDR3 loop spans 14 amino acids.

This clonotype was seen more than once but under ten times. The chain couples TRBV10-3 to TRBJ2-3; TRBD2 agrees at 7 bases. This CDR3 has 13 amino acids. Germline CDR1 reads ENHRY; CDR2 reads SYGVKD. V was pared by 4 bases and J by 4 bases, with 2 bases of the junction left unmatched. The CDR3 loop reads CAISGRESDTQYF. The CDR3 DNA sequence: TGTGCCATCAGTGGGCGGGAGTCAGATACGCAGTATTTT.

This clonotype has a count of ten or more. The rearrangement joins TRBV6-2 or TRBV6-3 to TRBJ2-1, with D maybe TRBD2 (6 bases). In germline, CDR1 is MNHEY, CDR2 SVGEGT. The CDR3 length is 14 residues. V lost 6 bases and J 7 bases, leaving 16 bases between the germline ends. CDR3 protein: CASSLDYGGNEQFF. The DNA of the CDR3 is TGTGCCAGCAGCCTTGACTACGGGGGAAATGAGCAGTTCTTC.

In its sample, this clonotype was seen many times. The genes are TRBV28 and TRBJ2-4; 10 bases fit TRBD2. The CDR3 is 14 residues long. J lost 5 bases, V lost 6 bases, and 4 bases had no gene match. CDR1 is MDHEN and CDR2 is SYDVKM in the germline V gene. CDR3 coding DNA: TGTGCCAGCAGATCCGGGACTAGCGAAAACATTCAGTACTTC. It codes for CASRSGTSENIQYF. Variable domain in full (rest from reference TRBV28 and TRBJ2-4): DVKVTQSSRYLVKRTGEKVFLECVQDMDHENMFWYRQDPGLGLRLIYFSYDVKMKEKGDIPEGYSVSREKKERFSLILESASTNQTSMYLCASRSGTSENIQYFGAGTRLSVL.

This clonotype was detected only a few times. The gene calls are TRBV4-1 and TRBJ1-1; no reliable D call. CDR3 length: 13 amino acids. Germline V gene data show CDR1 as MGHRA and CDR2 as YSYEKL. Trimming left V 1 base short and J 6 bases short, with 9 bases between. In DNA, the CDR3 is TGCGCCAGCAGCCAAGTTGTGACTTCTGAAGCTTTCTTT. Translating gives CASSQVVTSEAFF.